Each of the 27 T cell receptor beta chains below was sequenced from the same sample in a study of shared clonotypes between healthy human individuals (dated by TCRdb to the early 2020s). Receptors were amplified or captured by the immunoSEQ multiplex PCR assay. This is the immuneACCESS table as TCRdb keeps it, with only in-frame sequences that have V and J called. A part of the clones is gone; compared with another copy, unresolved V genes explain less than half, and the rest is unexplained. This sample comprises a few million clones, around nine tenths of them detected only once. 0.13% to 0.15% of the sample is held by the ten biggest clonotypes. The sample comprised naive CD4+ T cells sorted from blood. The sample's cell subset or site label, in plain terms: CD45RA+ positively selected. These receptors were taken from a man aged 18 to 29 in good health.

The chain is built from TRBV10-1 and TRBJ2-1, with D tentatively TRBD1 (5 bases). V was cut by 0 bases and J by 4 bases, with 13 bases left in between. This CDR3 comprises 16 residues. The V gene's germline CDR1 is WNHNN and CDR2 SYGVQD (reference sequence). The CDR3 nucleotides read TGCGCCAGCAGTGAGTCGAGGCAGGGCTTTTACAATGAGCAGTTCTTC. This encodes CASSESRQGFYNEQFF.

The V and J genes are TRBV6-6 and TRBJ1-3; unclear D gene. Per germline, CDR1 MNHNY and CDR2 SVGAGI (reference sequence). This CDR3 has 14 residues. V was trimmed by 5 bases and J by 2 bases, leaving 10 bases between them. CDR3 protein: CASSRPSPGNTIYF. DNA for the CDR3: TGTGCCAGCAGTCGACCTTCACCTGGAAACACCATATATTTT.

The chain uses TRBV4-1 and TRBJ2-2; 11 bases fit TRBD2. The V and J ends lost 1 base and 9 bases, in that order; junction bases with no gene match: 4. This CDR3 contains 15 residues. CDR1 MGHRA and CDR2 YSYEKL come from the germline V gene. CDR3 protein: CASSQGLAGGRELFF. In DNA form, the CDR3 reads TGCGCCAGCAGCCAAGGCCTAGCGGGGGGTAGGGAGCTGTTTTTT.

The chain has TRBV5-1 and TRBJ2-3; the match to TRBD2 covers 10 bases. V shed 1 base and J 0 bases; nucleotides not matched to a gene: 8. Germline V lookup: CDR1 SGHRS, CDR2 YFSETQ. The CDR3 consists of 18 residues. The CDR3 coding sequence is TGCGCCAGCAGCTTGTTACGTCTAGCGGGAGCTAGCACAGATACGCAGTATTTT. This codes for CASSLLRLAGASTDTQYF. Full variable domain (outside the CDR3, taken from reference TRBV5-1 and TRBJ2-3): KAGVTQTPRYLIKTRGQQVTLSCSPISGHRSVSWYQQTPGQGLQFLFEYFSETQRNKGNFPGRFSGRQFSNSRSEMNVSTLELGDSALYLCASSLLRLAGASTDTQYFGPGTRLTVL.

For this clone: Other DNA sequences in the sample encode the same CDR3. The chain recombines TRBV6-1 with TRBJ1-5, with D unresolved. Trimming left V 0 bases short and J 7 bases short, with 10 bases between. The CDR3 runs to 14 residues. The germline V gene encodes CDR1 MNHNS and CDR2 SASEGT. The DNA for the CDR3 is TGTGCCAGCAGTGAAGCGCTACGAGGGCAGCCCCAGCATTTT. Protein sequence: CASSEALRGQPQHF.

The genes are TRBV5-1 and TRBJ2-3; D tentatively fits TRBD1 or TRBD2 (5 bases each). V was trimmed by 5 bases and J by 4 bases, leaving 23 bases between them. This CDR3 spans 17 amino acids. Germline V gives CDR1 SGHRS, CDR2 YFSETQ. The CDR3 bases are TGCGCCAGCAGTTCTAGAGAGATGTCAGGGAGATCAGATACGCAGTATTTT. This encodes CASSSREMSGRSDTQYF.

V and J are TRBV7-2 and TRBJ2-7, with 8 nucleotides matching TRBD2. The germline CDR1 and CDR2 sequences are SGHTA and FQGNSA. The CDR3 runs to 13 residues. The V gene end was trimmed by 2 bases and the J gene end by 7 bases; junction bases not matched to a gene: 4. CDR3: CASSLPGGAEQYF. The CDR3 nucleotides read TGTGCCAGCAGCTTACCGGGAGGGGCTGAGCAGTACTTC. The whole variable domain, remainder taken from reference TRBV7-2 and TRBJ2-7, is GAGVSQSPSNKVTEKGKDVELRCDPISGHTALYWYRQSLGQGLEFLIYFQGNSAPDKSGLPSDRFSAERTGGSVSTLTIQRTQQEDSAVYLCASSLPGGAEQYFGPGTRLTVT.

The rearrangement joins TRBV19 to TRBJ1-5; TRBD1 agrees at 10 bases. Trimming took 7 bases from V and 3 from J; bases not matched to a gene: 9. Germline V lookup: CDR1 LNHDA, CDR2 SQIVND (reference sequence). The CDR3 extends over 16 amino acids. As DNA, the CDR3 is TGTGCCAGTACTATCGACAGGGGGCGGAACAATCAGCCCCAGCATTTT. Its protein is CASTIDRGRNNQPQHF.

This clone appeared once. The chain couples TRBV9 to TRBJ2-3; 15 bases agree with TRBD2. Trimming at V came to 3 bases and at J to 4 bases, leaving 9 bases not matched to a gene. CDR3 length: 18 residues. Germline CDR1 reads SGDLS; CDR2 reads YYNGEE. This chain's CDR3 is CASSAAGLAGGRADTQYF. CDR3 sequence (DNA): TGTGCCAGCAGCGCGGCTGGACTAGCGGGGGGGCGAGCAGATACGCAGTATTTT.

The chain uses TRBV28 and TRBJ2-3; 9 nucleotides line up with TRBD2. The CDR3 contains 15 residues. Germline CDR1 MDHEN, CDR2 SYDVKM. Germline trimming cut 3 bases from V and 3 bases from J; bases unmatched to any gene: 4. The CDR3 loop reads CASSFQRGVTDTQYF. CDR3 nucleotides: TGTGCCAGCAGTTTTCAGCGGGGGGTGACAGATACGCAGTATTTT.

The chain employs TRBV10-1 and TRBJ2-2; no clear D. Germline V gene data show CDR1 as WNHNN and CDR2 as SYGVQD (reference sequence). This CDR3 has 11 amino acids. Trimming cost V 3 bases and J 7 bases, with 3 bases left between them. CDR3 amino acids: CASSDSGELFF. CDR3 bases: TGCGCCAGCAGTGACAGCGGGGAGCTGTTTTTT.

The chain links TRBV5-4 to TRBJ2-6, with 7 bases that match TRBD1. CDR3 size: 15 residues. V was pared by 7 bases and J by 0 bases, with 4 bases of the junction left unmatched. The germline V gene encodes CDR1 SGHNT and CDR2 YYREEE (reference sequence). The DNA of the CDR3 is TGTGCCAGCCGACAGGGTAACTCTGGGGCCAACGTCCTGACTTTC. This translates into CASRQGNSGANVLTF.

This sequence joins TRBV10-1 and TRBJ2-2, with D perhaps matching TRBD1 (6 bases). V lost 8 bases and J lost 4, with 14 bases in between. CDR1 is WNHNN and CDR2 is SYGVQD in the germline V gene (reference sequence). The CDR3 sequence is 14 residues long. CDR3 loop: CASRSDRITGELFF. CDR3 in DNA: TGCGCCAGCCGGTCCGACAGGATCACCGGGGAGCTGTTTTTT.

This sequence joins TRBV18 and TRBJ1-4, with D perhaps TRBD1 (5 bases). Trimming removed 3 bases from V and 8 bases from J, with 16 bases in between. The germline CDR1 and CDR2 sequences are KGHSH and LQKENI. CDR3 size: 15 residues. As DNA, the CDR3 is TGTGCCAGCTCACCCGAGGACACAACGGGGGAAAAACTGTTTTTT. Amino acids: CASSPEDTTGEKLFF.

The chain employs TRBV29-1 and TRBJ1-6, with D possibly matching TRBD1 (5 bases). This CDR3 is 11 amino acids long. CDR1 is SQVTM, CDR2 ANQGSEA, per germline. The V and J ends lost 4 bases and 17 bases respectively, with 15 bases between them. The CDR3 bases are TGCAGCGTTGCCGACGGAGGGGATTTCCACTTT. Its protein product is CSVADGGDFHF.

The rearrangement links TRBV7-8 to TRBJ1-4, with D perhaps matching TRBD1 (6 bases). This CDR3 is 18 amino acids long. The germline V gene has CDR1 SGHVS and CDR2 FQNEAQ. V was pared by 5 bases and J by 0 bases, with 19 bases between. DNA for the CDR3: TGTGCCAGCAGCGAGACAGGCTCTTACCCCGCAACTAATGAAAAACTGTTTTTT. It specifies CASSETGSYPATNEKLFF.

This rearrangement joins TRBV10-3 to TRBJ2-2; 8 bases match TRBD2. The germline CDR1 and CDR2 sequences are ENHRY and SYGVKD. V was clipped by 6 bases and J by 0 bases; unmatched bases: 9. This CDR3 is 17 amino acids long. Here the CDR3 DNA reads TGTGCCATCAGGGACCGGGAGGGCCTGTCGAACACCGGGGAGCTGTTTTTT. Translating it yields CAIRDREGLSNTGELFF.

V gene TRBV7-2 combines with J gene TRBJ2-4; tentatively, D is TRBD1 (5 bases). V dropped 2 bases and J dropped 6 bases, with 5 bases sitting between them. CDR3 length equals 12 residues. The germline CDR1 and CDR2 sequences are SGHTA and FQGNSA. In nucleotides, the CDR3 is TGTGCCAGCAGCTTACAGGGAAACATTCAGTACTTC. Protein: CASSLQGNIQYF.

The rearrangement links TRBV7-9 to TRBJ2-7; 10 bases match TRBD1. V trimming: 5 bases; J trimming: 6 bases; junction bases outside the gene matches: 10. CDR1 SEHNR and CDR2 FQNEAQ come from the germline V gene (reference sequence). The CDR3 is 15 residues long. DNA of the CDR3: TGTGCCAGCAGCCCCCGGACAGGGGGTACGGTCGAGCAGTACTTC. Amino acid sequence: CASSPRTGGTVEQYF.

A remark on this clone: Other DNA sequences in this sample translate to the same CDR3. V gene TRBV7-2 combines with J gene TRBJ2-7; D is perhaps TRBD1 or TRBD2 (5 bases each). Trimming left V 1 base short and J 2 bases short, with 9 bases between. CDR3 length: 14 amino acids. Germline-derived CDR1 and CDR2 are SGHTA and FQGNSA. Written as DNA, the CDR3 is TGTGCCAGCAGCTTAGGTAGGGGAGCCTACGAGCAGTACTTC. Protein: CASSLGRGAYEQYF.

The chain carries TRBV5-6 and TRBJ1-1; D not resolved. Germline CDR1 and CDR2: SGHDT and YYEEEE. The CDR3 has 15 residues. Trimming shortened V by 4 bases and J by 0 bases, and 13 bases separated the two germline ends. The CDR3 sequence is CASSPPVGMNTEAFF. The CDR3 nucleotides are TGTGCCAGCAGCCCACCTGTAGGGATGAACACTGAAGCTTTCTTT. Variable domain in full (rest from reference TRBV5-6 and TRBJ1-1): DAGVTQSPTHLIKTRGQQVTLRCSPKSGHDTVSWYQQALGQGPQFIFQYYEEEERQRGNFPDRFSGHQFPNYSSELNVNALLLGDSALYLCASSPPVGMNTEAFFGQGTRLTVV.

The rearrangement links TRBV5-1 to TRBJ2-3; 14 positions match TRBD2. This CDR3 spans 16 amino acids. J gave up 5 bases and V 4 bases, and 6 bases lay outside the gene matches. Germline V lookup: CDR1 SGHRS, CDR2 YFSETQ. The CDR3 DNA reads TGCGCCAGCAGCATCGGACTAGCGGGAGGTGGAGATACGCAGTATTTT. It encodes CASSIGLAGGGDTQYF.

As for this clone: The same CDR3 also results from other DNA sequences found in this sample. V usage is TRBV5-1 and J usage is TRBJ2-2, with 8 positions matching TRBD2. The V segment lost 0 bases and the J segment 4 bases; nucleotides outside the gene matches: 5. Germline-derived CDR1 and CDR2 are SGHRS and YFSETQ. The CDR3 is 16 residues long. The DNA of the CDR3 is TGCGCCAGCAGCTTGGCGGGGGGGCCAGGCACCGGGGAGCTGTTTTTT. Protein product: CASSLAGGPGTGELFF.

The V and J genes are TRBV4-1 and TRBJ1-6; 7 bases are shared with TRBD1. The J segment lost 8 bases and the V segment lost 4 bases, leaving 11 bases of the junction unmatched. Germline CDR1 is MGHRA and CDR2 is YSYEKL. This CDR3 is built from 16 residues. The CDR3 region is CASSLTLGQRDSPLHF. CDR3 coding DNA: TGCGCCAGCAGCCTAACTTTGGGACAGCGTGATTCACCCCTCCACTTT.

This chain connects TRBV6-4 to TRBJ2-1; the D is unclear. The CDR3 contains 18 residues. V shed 0 bases and J shed 0 bases, with 15 bases lying between them. The germline gives CDR1 MRHNA, CDR2 SNTAGT. As DNA, the CDR3 is TGTGCCAGCAGTGACTCGATCGGTACGGCAAGCTCCTACAATGAGCAGTTCTTC. Translation gives CASSDSIGTASSYNEQFF.

V and J are TRBV7-9 and TRBJ1-3; weak D call: TRBD1 (5 bases). This CDR3 is 16 amino acids long. Germline loops: CDR1 SEHNR, CDR2 FQNEAQ (reference sequence). V dropped 3 bases and J dropped 0 bases, with 12 bases sitting between them. CDR3 in DNA: TGTGCCAGCAGCTTCCCGGGGCGATCCTCTGGAAACACCATATATTTT. Translated, it gives CASSFPGRSSGNTIYF.

The chain links TRBV5-1 to TRBJ1-2, with unresolved D. Trimming took off 4 bases at V and 4 bases at J, with 11 bases between the two ends. Looked up from germline, CDR1 is SGHRS and CDR2 is YFSETQ. The CDR3 sequence is 13 residues long. CDR3 amino acids: CASSERTSYGYTF. The CDR3 coding sequence is TGCGCCAGCAGCGAACGGACGAGCTATGGCTACACCTTC.